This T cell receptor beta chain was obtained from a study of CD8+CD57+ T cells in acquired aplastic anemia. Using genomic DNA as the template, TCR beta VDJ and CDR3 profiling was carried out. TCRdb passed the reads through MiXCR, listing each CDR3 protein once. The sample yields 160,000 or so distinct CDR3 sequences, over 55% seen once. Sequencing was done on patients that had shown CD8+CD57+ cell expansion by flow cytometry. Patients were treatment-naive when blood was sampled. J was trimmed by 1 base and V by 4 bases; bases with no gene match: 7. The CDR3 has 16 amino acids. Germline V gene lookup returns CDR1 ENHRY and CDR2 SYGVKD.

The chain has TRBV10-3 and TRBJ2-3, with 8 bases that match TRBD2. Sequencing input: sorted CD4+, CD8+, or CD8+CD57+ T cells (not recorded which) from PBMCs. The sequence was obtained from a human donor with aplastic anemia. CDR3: CAISAGLGGGTDTQYF. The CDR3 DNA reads TGTGCCATCAGTGCGGGACTAGGAGGCGGCACAGATACGCAGTATTTT.